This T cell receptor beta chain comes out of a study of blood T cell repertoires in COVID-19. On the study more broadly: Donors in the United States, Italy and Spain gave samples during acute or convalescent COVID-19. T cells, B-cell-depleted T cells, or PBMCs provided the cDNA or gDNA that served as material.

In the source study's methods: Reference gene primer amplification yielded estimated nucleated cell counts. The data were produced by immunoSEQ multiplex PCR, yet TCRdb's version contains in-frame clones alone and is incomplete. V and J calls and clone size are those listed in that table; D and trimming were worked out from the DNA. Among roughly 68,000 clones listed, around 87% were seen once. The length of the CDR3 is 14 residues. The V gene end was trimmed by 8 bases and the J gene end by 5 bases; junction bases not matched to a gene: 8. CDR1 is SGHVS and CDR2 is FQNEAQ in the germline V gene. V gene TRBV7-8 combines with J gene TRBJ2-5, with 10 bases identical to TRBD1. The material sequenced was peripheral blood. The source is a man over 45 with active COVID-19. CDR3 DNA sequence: TGTGCCAGCCATTTCGGGGACAGGGGCGAGACCCAGTACTTC. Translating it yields CASHFGDRGETQYF.